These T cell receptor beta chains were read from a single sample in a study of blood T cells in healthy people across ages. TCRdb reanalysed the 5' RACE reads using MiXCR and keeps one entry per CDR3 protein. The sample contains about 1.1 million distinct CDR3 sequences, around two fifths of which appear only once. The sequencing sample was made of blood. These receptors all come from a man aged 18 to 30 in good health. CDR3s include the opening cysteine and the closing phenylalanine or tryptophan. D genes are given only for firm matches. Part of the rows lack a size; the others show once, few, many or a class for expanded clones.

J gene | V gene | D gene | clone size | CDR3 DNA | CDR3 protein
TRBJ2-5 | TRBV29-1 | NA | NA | TGCAGCGTTCTCGCGGGCGGGGAGACCCAGTACTTC | CSVLAGGETQYF
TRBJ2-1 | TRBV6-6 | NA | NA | TGTGCCAGCAGGGGGACAGAGCAGTTCTTC | CASRGTEQFF
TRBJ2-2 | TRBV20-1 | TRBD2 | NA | TGCAGTGCCACCCGGGCCGGGAGGAGAACCGGGGAGCTGTTTTTT | CSATRAGRRTGELFF
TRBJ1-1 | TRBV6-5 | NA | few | TGTGCCAGCAGTTATAACGGCGGTAGCACTGAAGCTTTCTTT | CASSYNGGSTEAFF
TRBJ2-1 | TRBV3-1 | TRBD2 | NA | TGTGCCAGCAGCCAAGATAAAGGACTAGCAGAGTTCTTC | CASSQDKGLAEFF
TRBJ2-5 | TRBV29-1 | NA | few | TGCAAGGTAGTGGAGGGTGAGACCCAGTACTTC | CKVVEGETQYF
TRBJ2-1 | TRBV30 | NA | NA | TGTGCCTGGAGTACGGACAGTCTTGCCTACAATGAGCAGTTCTTC | CAWSTDSLAYNEQFF
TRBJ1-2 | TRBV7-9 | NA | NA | TGTGCCAGCAGCGGTGCAAGGGAAGGGCCCTCTTATGGCTACACCTTC | CASSGAREGPSYGYTF
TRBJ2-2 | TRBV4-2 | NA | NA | TGTGCCAGCAGCCTACCGAAGGGGGAGGACACCGGGGAGCTGTTTTTT | CASSLPKGEDTGELFF
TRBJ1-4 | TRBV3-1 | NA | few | TGTGCCAGCAGCCAAGGAGGCAGGGGATGGATAGGAACTAATGAAAAACTGTTTTTT | CASSQGGRGWIGTNEKLFF
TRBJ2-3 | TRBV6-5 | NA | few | TGTGCCAGCAGCCCACGGGAAGAAGTGCGCACAGATACGCAGTATTTT | CASSPREEVRTDTQYF
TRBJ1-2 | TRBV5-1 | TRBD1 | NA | TGCGCCAGCAGCTTGGGCGACAGGGAGTCGGGCGGCTACACCTTC | CASSLGDRESGGYTF
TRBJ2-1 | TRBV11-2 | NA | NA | TGTGCCAGCAGCCCACCGGCTAGGACTGAGCAGTTCTTC | CASSPPARTEQFF
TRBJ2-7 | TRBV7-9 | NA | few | TGTGCCAGCAGCTTTGACGCCACAGGGTACGAGCAGTACTTC | CASSFDATGYEQYF
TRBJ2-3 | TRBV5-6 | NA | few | TGTGCCAGCAGCTTCTCCTCGGGATCTAGCACAGATACGCAGTATTTT | CASSFSSGSSTDTQYF
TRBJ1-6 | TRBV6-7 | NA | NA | TGTGCCTGCAGGCTCGTAGATTCACCCCTCCACTTT | CACRLVDSPLHF
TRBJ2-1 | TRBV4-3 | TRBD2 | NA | TGCGCCAGCAGCCAAGAAACGGGGGGGGCTTTCTACAATGAGCAGTTCTTC | CASSQETGGAFYNEQFF
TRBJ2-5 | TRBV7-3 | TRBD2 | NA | TGTGCCAGCAGCTTCCTGGGGGGGAATGACGAGACCCAGTACTTC | CASSFLGGNDETQYF
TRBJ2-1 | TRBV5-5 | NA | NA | TGTGCCAGCAGCTTGACACCCGGAGAATTCGAGCAGTTCTTC | CASSLTPGEFEQFF
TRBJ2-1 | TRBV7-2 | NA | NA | TGTGCCAGCAGCTCCCGGGACGGAGCCTACAATGAGCAGTTCTTC | CASSSRDGAYNEQFF
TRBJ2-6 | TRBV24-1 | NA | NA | TGTGCCACCTGTGACGCCAGGACTTACTCTGGGGCCAACGTCCTGACTTTC | CATCDARTYSGANVLTF
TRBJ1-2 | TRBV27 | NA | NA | TGTGCCAGCAGTTTATCCCTAGGGCACAACGGGGGCTACACCTTC | CASSLSLGHNGGYTF
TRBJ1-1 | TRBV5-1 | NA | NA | TGCGCCAGCAGCTTGGGTTCAGGGAGTAACACTGAAGCTTTCTTT | CASSLGSGSNTEAFF
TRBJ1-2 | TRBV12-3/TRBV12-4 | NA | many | TGTGCCAGCAGTTTTCAGGTTCGGTATGGCTACACCTTC | CASSFQVRYGYTF
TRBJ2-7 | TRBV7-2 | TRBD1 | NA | TGTGCCAGCAGCTTAGTTGGCGGGACAGGGGGATCCTACGAGCAGTACTTC | CASSLVGGTGGSYEQYF
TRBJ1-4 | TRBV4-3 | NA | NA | TGCGCCAGCAGCCAAGATTCGGGGGCTGTTAATGAAAAACTGTTTTTT | CASSQDSGAVNEKLFF
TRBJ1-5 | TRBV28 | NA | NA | TGTGCCAGCAGTCCCAACTCACAGGGTAGCAATCAGCCCCAGCATTTT | CASSPNSQGSNQPQHF
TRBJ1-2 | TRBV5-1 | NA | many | TGCGCCAGCAGCTTGGGTCGGGCTGGCTACACCTTC | CASSLGRAGYTF
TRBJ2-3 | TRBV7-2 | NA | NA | TGTGCCAGCAGCTTAGCCAGGGAAGGGACAGATACGCAGTATTTT | CASSLAREGTDTQYF
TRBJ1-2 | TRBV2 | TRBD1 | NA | TGTGCCAGTACAGGGGATGCCGGCTACACCTTC | CASTGDAGYTF
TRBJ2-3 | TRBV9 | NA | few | TGTGCCAGCGGGGGTGGGGGCCCCACAGATACGCAGTATTTT | CASGGGGPTDTQYF
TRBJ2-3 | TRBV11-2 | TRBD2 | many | TGTGCCAGCAGCCAAACGGCTAGCGGGGGGGAAACAGATACGCAGTATTTT | CASSQTASGGETDTQYF
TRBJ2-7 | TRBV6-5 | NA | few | TGTGCCAGCAGTCAAACATACTTAAACTCCTACGAGCAGTACTTC | CASSQTYLNSYEQYF
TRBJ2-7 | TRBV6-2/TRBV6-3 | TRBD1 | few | TGTGCCAGCAGTGGGCCGGGACAGATCCTTTTGGACGAGCAGTACTTC | CASSGPGQILLDEQYF
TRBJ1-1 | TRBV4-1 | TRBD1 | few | TGCGCCAGCAGCCAACTTCACAGGGGCCCCATGAACACTGAAGCTTTCTTT | CASSQLHRGPMNTEAFF
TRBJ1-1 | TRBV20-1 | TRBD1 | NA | TGCAGTGCTAGAGGACTAGGACAGGGAGGGTCCATGAACACTGAAGCTTTCTTT | CSARGLGQGGSMNTEAFF
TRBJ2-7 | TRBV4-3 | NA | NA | TGCGCCAGCAGCCAAGATACCGGGCGCTATGAGCAGTACTTC | CASSQDTGRYEQYF
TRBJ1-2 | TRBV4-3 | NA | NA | TGCGCCAGCAGCCAAGATTACGTCGATAACTATGGCTACACCTTC | CASSQDYVDNYGYTF
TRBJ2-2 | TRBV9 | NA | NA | TGTGCCAGCAGCGTCCTTATTACCGGGGAGCTGTTTTTT | CASSVLITGELFF